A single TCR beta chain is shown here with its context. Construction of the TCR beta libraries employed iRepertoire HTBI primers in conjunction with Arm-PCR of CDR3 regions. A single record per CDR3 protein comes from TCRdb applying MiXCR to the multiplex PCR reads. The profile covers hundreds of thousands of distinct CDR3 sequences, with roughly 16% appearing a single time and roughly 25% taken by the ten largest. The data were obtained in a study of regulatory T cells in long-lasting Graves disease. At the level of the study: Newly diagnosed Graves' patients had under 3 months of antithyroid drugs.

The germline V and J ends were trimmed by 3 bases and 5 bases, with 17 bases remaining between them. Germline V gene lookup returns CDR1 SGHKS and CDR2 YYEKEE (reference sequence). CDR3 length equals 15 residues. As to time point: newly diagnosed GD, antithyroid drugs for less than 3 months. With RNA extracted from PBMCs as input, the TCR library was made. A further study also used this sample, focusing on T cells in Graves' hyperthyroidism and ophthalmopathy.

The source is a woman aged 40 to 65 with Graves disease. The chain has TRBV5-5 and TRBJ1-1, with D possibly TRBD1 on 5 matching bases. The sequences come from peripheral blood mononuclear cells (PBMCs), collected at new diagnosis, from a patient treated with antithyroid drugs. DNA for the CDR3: TGTGCCAGCAGCTGGGAGAAGCAGGGCGGAACTGAAGCTTTCTTT. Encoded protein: CASSWEKQGGTEAFF.